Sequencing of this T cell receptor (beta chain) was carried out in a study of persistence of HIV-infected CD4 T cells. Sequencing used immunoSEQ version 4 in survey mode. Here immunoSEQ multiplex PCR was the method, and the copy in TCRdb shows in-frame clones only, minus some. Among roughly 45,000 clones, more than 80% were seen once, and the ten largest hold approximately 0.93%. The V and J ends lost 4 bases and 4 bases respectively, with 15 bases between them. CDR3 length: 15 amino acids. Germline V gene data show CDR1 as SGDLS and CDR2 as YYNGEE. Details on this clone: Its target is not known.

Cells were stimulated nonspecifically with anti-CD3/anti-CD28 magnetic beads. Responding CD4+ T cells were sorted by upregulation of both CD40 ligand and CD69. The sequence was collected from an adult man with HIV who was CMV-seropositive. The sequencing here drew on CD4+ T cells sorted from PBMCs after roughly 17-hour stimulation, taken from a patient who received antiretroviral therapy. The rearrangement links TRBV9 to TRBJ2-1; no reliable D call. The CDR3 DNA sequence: TGTGCCAGCAGCCTGTCTTCTACCAATTACAATGAGCAGTTCTTC. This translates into CASSLSSTNYNEQFF.